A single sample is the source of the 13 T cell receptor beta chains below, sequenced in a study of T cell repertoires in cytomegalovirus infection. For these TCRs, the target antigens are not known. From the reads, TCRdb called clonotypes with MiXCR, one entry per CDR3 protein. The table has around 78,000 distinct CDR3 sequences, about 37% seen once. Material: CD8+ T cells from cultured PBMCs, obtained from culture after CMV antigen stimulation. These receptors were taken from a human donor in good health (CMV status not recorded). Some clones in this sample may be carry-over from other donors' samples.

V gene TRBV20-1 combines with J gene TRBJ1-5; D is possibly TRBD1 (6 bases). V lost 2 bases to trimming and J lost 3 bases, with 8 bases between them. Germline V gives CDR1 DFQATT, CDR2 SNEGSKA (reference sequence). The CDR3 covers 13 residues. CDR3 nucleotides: TGCAGTGCTAGAAGACAGGCCAATCAGCCCCAGCATTTT. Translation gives CSARRQANQPQHF.

The CDR3 DNA is TGCAGTGCTGATAGCTCCTACAATGAGCAGTTCTTC. This codes for CSADSSYNEQFF. V is TRBV20-1 and J is TRBJ2-1; D gene uncertain. This CDR3 spans 12 amino acids. Trimming removed 5 bases from V and 0 bases from J, with 5 bases in between. CDR1 is DFQATT, CDR2 SNEGSKA, per germline (reference sequence).

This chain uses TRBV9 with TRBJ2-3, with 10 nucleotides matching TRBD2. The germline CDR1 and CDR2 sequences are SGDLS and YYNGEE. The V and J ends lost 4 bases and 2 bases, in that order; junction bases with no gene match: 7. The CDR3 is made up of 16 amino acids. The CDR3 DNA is TGTGCCAGCAGCCCTACTAGCGGGGAATCCACAGATACGCAGTATTTT. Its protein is CASSPTSGESTDTQYF.

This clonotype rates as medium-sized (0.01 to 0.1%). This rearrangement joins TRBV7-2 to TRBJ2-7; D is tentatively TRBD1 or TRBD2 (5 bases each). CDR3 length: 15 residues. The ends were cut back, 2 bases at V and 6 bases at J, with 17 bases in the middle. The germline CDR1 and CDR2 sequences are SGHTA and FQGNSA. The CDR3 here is CASSLTVQGRREQYF. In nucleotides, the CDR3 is TGTGCCAGCAGCTTAACTGTGCAGGGACGGCGCGAGCAGTACTTC.

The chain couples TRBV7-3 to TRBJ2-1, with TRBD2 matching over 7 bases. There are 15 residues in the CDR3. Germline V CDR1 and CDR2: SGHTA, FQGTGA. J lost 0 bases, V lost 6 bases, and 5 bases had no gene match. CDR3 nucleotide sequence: TGTGCCAGCAGACTAGCGTCCTCCTCCTACAATGAGCAGTTCTTC. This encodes CASRLASSSYNEQFF.

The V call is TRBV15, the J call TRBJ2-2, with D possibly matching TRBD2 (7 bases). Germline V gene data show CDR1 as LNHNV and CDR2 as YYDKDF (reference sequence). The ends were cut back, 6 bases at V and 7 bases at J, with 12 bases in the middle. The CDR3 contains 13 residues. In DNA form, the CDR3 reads TGTGCCACCAGTTTGGGGGGGCTCGGGGAGCTGTTTTTT. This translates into CATSLGGLGELFF.

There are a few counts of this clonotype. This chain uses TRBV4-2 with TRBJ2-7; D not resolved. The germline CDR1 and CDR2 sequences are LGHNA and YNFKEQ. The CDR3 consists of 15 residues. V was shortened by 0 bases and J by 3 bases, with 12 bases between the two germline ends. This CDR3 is CASSQDGSPFYEQYF. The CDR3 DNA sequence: TGTGCCAGCAGCCAAGACGGCAGCCCGTTCTACGAGCAGTACTTC.

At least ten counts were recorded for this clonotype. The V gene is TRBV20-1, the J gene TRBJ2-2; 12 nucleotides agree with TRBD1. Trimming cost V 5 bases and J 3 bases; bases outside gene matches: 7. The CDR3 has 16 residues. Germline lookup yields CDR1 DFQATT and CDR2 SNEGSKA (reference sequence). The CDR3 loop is CSAWDRGRGDTGELFF. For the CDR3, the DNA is TGCAGTGCTTGGGACAGGGGGCGCGGGGACACCGGGGAGCTGTTTTTT.

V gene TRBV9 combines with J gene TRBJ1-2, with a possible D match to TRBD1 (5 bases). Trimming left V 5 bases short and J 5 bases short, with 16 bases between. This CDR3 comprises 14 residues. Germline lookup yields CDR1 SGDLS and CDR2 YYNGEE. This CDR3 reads CASSAPGMWYGYTF. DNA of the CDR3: TGTGCCAGCAGTGCTCCAGGGATGTGGTATGGCTACACCTTC.

CDR3: CATWGPPLYEQYF. The DNA for the CDR3 is TGTGCCACTTGGGGTCCTCCCCTCTACGAGCAGTACTTC. The J gene is TRBJ2-7, the V gene TRBV24-1; D remains unclear. Trimming removed 10 bases from V and 3 bases from J, with 15 bases in between. The CDR3 is 13 amino acids. CDR1 KGHDR and CDR2 SFDVKD come from the germline V gene.

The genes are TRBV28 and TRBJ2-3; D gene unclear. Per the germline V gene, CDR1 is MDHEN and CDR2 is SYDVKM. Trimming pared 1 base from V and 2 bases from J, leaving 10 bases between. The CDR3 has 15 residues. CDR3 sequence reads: CASSLYGLHTDTQYF. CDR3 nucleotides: TGTGCCAGCAGTTTATACGGGCTTCACACAGATACGCAGTATTTT.

CDR3 protein: CASSQGAGAYLEQYF. CDR3 DNA: TGTGCCAGCAGCCAAGGTGCGGGGGCCTATTTGGAGCAGTACTTC. This chain connects TRBV3-1 to TRBJ2-7; a possible D gene is TRBD2 (7 bases). The V end was cut by 1 base, the J end by 7 bases, with 17 bases between. The CDR3 consists of 15 residues. Germline-derived CDR1 and CDR2 are LGHDT and YNNKEL (reference sequence).

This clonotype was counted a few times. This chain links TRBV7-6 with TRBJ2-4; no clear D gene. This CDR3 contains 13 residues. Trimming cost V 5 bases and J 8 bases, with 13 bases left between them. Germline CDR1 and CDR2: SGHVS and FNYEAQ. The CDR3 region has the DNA TGTGCCAGCAGCCACGATTTAGCCGACATTCAGTACTTC. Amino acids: CASSHDLADIQYF.